The T cell receptor beta chain under discussion was sequenced for a study of shared clonotypes between healthy human individuals. As for the study in general: Donors, aged 18 to 49, were a couple of women and three men.

In the source study's methods: Without quality scores, immunoSEQ junctional reads could not be filtered like full-length reads. Assay: immunoSEQ multiplex PCR; the TCRdb copy retains only in-frame clones and omits some. That table is the source of V, J and clone size, and D and trimming were worked out from the DNA. The top ten clones hold under 2% of a sample with some 2,100,000 clones, about 93% of them seen once. Naive CD8 isolation took CD45RO-negative cells positively selected for CCR7 and excluded terminally differentiated effector memory CD45RA+ cells. The CDR3 extends over 15 amino acids. V was cut by 0 bases and J by 3 bases, with 10 bases left in between. Germline V gene sequence: CDR1 SGDLS, CDR2 YYNGEE.

This clonotype was obtained from a man between 18 and 29 years old in good health. Some clones in this sample may be carry-over from other donors' samples. Sequencing used naive CD8+ T cells from PBMCs. The chain carries TRBV9 and TRBJ1-3; the D is unclear. CDR3 sequence: CASSVGGSNGNTIYF. CDR3 sequence (DNA): TGTGCCAGCAGCGTAGGAGGTTCGAATGGAAACACCATATATTTT.